What follows is one TCR beta chain and its context. The data derive from a study of blood T cell repertoires in COVID-19. As for the study in general: COVID-19 samples collected from the United States, Italy and Spain covered acute and convalescent phases.

Across about 22 US areas, participants ranged in age from roughly 18 to 89 years. Repertoires were generated with immunoSEQ multiplex PCR, while TCRdb's copy carries only in-frame clones and drops some. The sample shows 200,000 or so clones, about 88% of them seen only once. CDR1 and CDR2 from the germline V gene are LGHDT and YNNKEL (reference sequence). V lost 4 bases and J lost 4; bases outside the gene matches: 9. This CDR3 has 17 residues. This receptor was taken from a woman younger than 45 who had recovered from COVID-19. Sequenced input: PBMCs or T cells enriched from blood (not recorded which). This chain joins TRBV3-1 (or the pseudogene TRBV3-2) and TRBJ2-4, with 11 bases that match TRBD2. The CDR3 is CASSPGVAGGQKNIQYF. Written as DNA, the CDR3 is TGTGCCAGCAGCCCCGGGGTAGCGGGGGGGCAGAAAAACATTCAGTACTTC.